These 30 T cell receptor beta chains were sequenced from one sample in a study of T cell changes during pregnancy in multiple sclerosis. Produced via immunoSEQ multiplex PCR; TCRdb's table is partial and in-frame only. This table holds about 130,000 clones, 95% to 98% found once. The sequencing used peripheral blood, collected after pregnancy. All receptors come from a female donor with multiple sclerosis, enrolled in a pregnancy study.

The J gene is TRBJ2-7, the V gene TRBV10-3; D remains unclear. CDR3 size: 15 residues. Per the germline V gene, CDR1 is ENHRY and CDR2 is SYGVKD. V gave up 6 bases and J gave up 0 bases, with 15 bases separating them. This CDR3 is CAISPPDTDSYEQYF. The CDR3 bases are TGTGCCATCAGCCCTCCTGACACGGACTCCTACGAGCAGTACTTC.

This clone was observed once. The rearrangement joins TRBV7-9 to TRBJ2-5; a weak D match, TRBD1 (6 bases). CDR1 and CDR2 from the germline V gene are SEHNR and FQNEAQ (reference sequence). The CDR3 covers 11 residues. V was clipped by 4 bases and J by 12 bases, with 12 bases between them. The CDR3 here is CASSSGQTEYF. CDR3 DNA sequence: TGTGCCAGCAGCTCGGGACAAACCGAGTACTTC.

The chain combines TRBV4-1 with TRBJ2-4; 7 nucleotides align to TRBD1. Looked up from germline, CDR1 is MGHRA and CDR2 is YSYEKL. The CDR3 consists of 17 residues. V was pared by 3 bases and J by 4 bases, with 12 bases of the junction left unmatched. The CDR3 region is CASSHEGQERWKNIQYF. CDR3 in DNA: TGCGCCAGCAGCCACGAAGGACAGGAAAGGTGGAAAAACATTCAGTACTTC.

This chain connects TRBV15 to TRBJ2-1; 10 nucleotides agree with TRBD2. This CDR3 contains 17 residues. Germline CDR1 LNHNV, CDR2 YYDKDF (reference sequence). J gave up 4 bases and V 2 bases, and 8 bases lay outside the gene matches. CDR3 protein: CATSRNTRTSGYNEQFF. CDR3 bases: TGTGCCACCAGCAGAAATACCCGGACTAGCGGTTACAATGAGCAGTTCTTC. The full variable domain, rest sourced from reference TRBV15 and TRBJ2-1, is DAMVIQNPRYQVTQFGKPVTLSCSQTLNHNVMYWYQQKSSQAPKLLFHYYDKDFNNEADTPDNFQSRRPNTSFCFLDIRSPGLGDTAMYLCATSRNTRTSGYNEQFFGPGTRLTVL.

The rearrangement uses TRBV5-1 and TRBJ2-3; a weak D match, TRBD2 (5 bases). CDR3 length: 16 residues. Germline CDR1 and CDR2: SGHRS and YFSETQ. V dropped 1 base and J dropped 1 base, with 13 bases sitting between them. CDR3 region: CASSLTPGLRTDTQYF. CDR3 nucleotides: TGCGCCAGCAGCTTGACGCCGGGGTTGCGCACAGATACGCAGTATTTT.

V is TRBV27 and J is TRBJ2-5; D is undetermined. With 0 bases removed from V and 5 bases from J, the gap between germline ends came to 7 bases. In germline, CDR1 is MNHEY, CDR2 SMNVEV (reference sequence). The CDR3 is 13 amino acids. Here the CDR3 DNA reads TGTGCCAGCAGTTTATCGTTAATGGAGACCCAGTACTTC. Translating it yields CASSLSLMETQYF.

The chain has TRBV11-1 and TRBJ2-5, with 8 bases identical to TRBD2. Germline CDR1 SGHAT, CDR2 FQDESV (reference sequence). This CDR3 comprises 18 residues. V trimming: 5 bases; J trimming: 1 base; junction bases outside the gene matches: 15. The CDR3 here is CASSVPPPAGVAQETQYF. CDR3 in DNA: TGTGCCAGCAGCGTACCACCCCCAGCGGGGGTTGCCCAAGAGACCCAGTACTTC.

The V call is TRBV19, the J call TRBJ2-7; 11 bases agree with TRBD2. CDR1 and CDR2 from the germline V gene are LNHDA and SQIVND (reference sequence). J lost 3 bases, V lost 1 base, and 11 bases had no gene match. The length of the CDR3 is 18 residues. The CDR3 sequence is CASSIVTGTSGVVYEQYF. CDR3 sequence (DNA): TGTGCCAGTAGTATAGTTACTGGGACTAGCGGAGTGGTCTACGAGCAGTACTTC. The full variable domain, completed using reference TRBV19 and TRBJ2-7, is DGGITQSPKYLFRKEGQNVTLSCEQNLNHDAMYWYRQDPGQGLRLIYYSQIVNDFQKGDIAEGYSVSREKKESFPLTVTSAQKNPTAFYLCASSIVTGTSGVVYEQYFGPGTRLTVT.

The chain couples TRBV28 to TRBJ2-7, with 9 bases that match TRBD1. In germline, CDR1 is MDHEN, CDR2 SYDVKM. The V segment lost 3 bases and the J segment 1 base; nucleotides outside the gene matches: 10. This CDR3 spans 17 amino acids. The CDR3 sequence is CASSFGIRGTGSYEQYF. In nucleotides, the CDR3 is TGTGCCAGCAGTTTTGGCATCAGGGGGACAGGGTCCTACGAGCAGTACTTC.

This clone has just one count. The chain couples TRBV6-1 to TRBJ2-1; 9 positions match TRBD2. The germline V gene has CDR1 MNHNS and CDR2 SASEGT. The CDR3 loop spans 12 amino acids. The V and J ends lost 7 bases and 7 bases, in that order; junction bases with no gene match: 2. The CDR3 coding sequence is TGTGCCAGCACAGCGGGAGGTAATGAGCAGTTCTTC. Translation: CASTAGGNEQFF.

The J gene is TRBJ1-2, the V gene TRBV9; unclear D gene. Per the germline V gene, CDR1 is SGDLS and CDR2 is YYNGEE. The CDR3 has 13 amino acids. Trimming took 4 bases from V and 8 from J, leaving 15 bases between them. The CDR3 sequence is CASSPAEGGGYTF. For the CDR3, the DNA is TGTGCCAGCAGCCCGGCGGAGGGTGGGGGCTACACCTTC.

The rearrangement joins TRBV7-9 to TRBJ2-7; the D gene is possibly TRBD2 (5 bases). This CDR3 spans 14 amino acids. With 1 base removed from V and 6 bases from J, the gap between germline ends came to 13 bases. Germline values: CDR1 SEHNR, CDR2 FQNEAQ (reference sequence). CDR3 sequence: CASSLDPGSGEQYF. As DNA, the CDR3 is TGTGCCAGCAGCTTAGACCCGGGGTCTGGCGAGCAGTACTTC.

The V gene is TRBV28, the J gene TRBJ2-7, with a tentative D call TRBD2 (6 bases). The CDR3 runs to 18 residues. V shed 2 bases and J shed 5 bases, with 25 bases lying between them. Germline lookup yields CDR1 MDHEN and CDR2 SYDVKM. CDR3 loop: CASSLPRRRGTPQDEQYF. The CDR3 DNA sequence: TGTGCCAGCAGTTTACCCCGCCGCCGCGGGACCCCCCAAGACGAGCAGTACTTC. Full variable domain (rest looked up from reference TRBV28 and TRBJ2-7): DVKVTQSSRYLVKRTGEKVFLECVQDMDHENMFWYRQDPGLGLRLIYFSYDVKMKEKGDIPEGYSVSREKKERFSLILESASTNQTSMYLCASSLPRRRGTPQDEQYFGPGTRLTVT.

The chain recombines TRBV5-1 with TRBJ2-1; TRBD2 matches at 8 bases. Trimming cost V 6 bases and J 8 bases; bases outside gene matches: 13. CDR1 SGHRS and CDR2 YFSETQ come from the germline V gene. The CDR3 is 15 residues long. The CDR3 DNA follows: TGCGCCAGCAACCGGTTAAGTAGCGGGAATCATGAGCAGTTCTTC. Protein sequence: CASNRLSSGNHEQFF. The variable domain in full, completed from reference TRBV5-1 and TRBJ2-1, reads KAGVTQTPRYLIKTRGQQVTLSCSPISGHRSVSWYQQTPGQGLQFLFEYFSETQRNKGNFPGRFSGRQFSNSRSEMNVSTLELGDSALYLCASNRLSSGNHEQFFGPGTRLTVL.

The chain uses TRBV13 and TRBJ2-1, with 8 bases that match TRBD2. CDR1 PRHDT and CDR2 FYEKMQ come from the germline V gene (reference sequence). V dropped 5 bases and J dropped 4; count of bases not matched to a gene: 7. The CDR3 sequence is 15 residues long. The CDR3: CASSTQREYYNEQFF. The DNA for the CDR3 is TGTGCCAGCAGCACCCAGCGGGAGTATTACAATGAGCAGTTCTTC. Combining the CDR3 with reference TRBV13 and TRBJ2-1 gives the whole variable domain AAGVIQSPRHLIKEKRETATLKCYPIPRHDTVYWYQQGPGQDPQFLISFYEKMQSDKGSIPDRFSAQQFSDYHSELNMSSLELGDSALYFCASSTQREYYNEQFFGPGTRLTVL.

This chain links TRBV7-6 with TRBJ2-2; TRBD2 matches at 8 bases. CDR1 is SGHVS and CDR2 is FNYEAQ in the germline V gene. The CDR3 is 15 residues long. Losses at the gene ends were 7 bases for V and 0 bases for J; bases not matched to a gene: 4. The CDR3 loop reads CASTRGGPNTGELFF. The CDR3 coding sequence is TGTGCCAGCACCCGCGGGGGGCCGAACACCGGGGAGCTGTTTTTT.

CDR3 residues: CASSRLIAGVGNEQFF. As DNA, the CDR3 is TGTGCCAGCAGCCGCCTCATAGCGGGAGTCGGTAATGAGCAGTTCTTC. V and J are TRBV7-8 and TRBJ2-1, with 9 nucleotides matching TRBD2. Germline V lookup: CDR1 SGHVS, CDR2 FQNEAQ. Trimming took 5 bases from V and 7 from J; bases not matched to a gene: 12. The CDR3 has 16 residues.

The rearrangement links TRBV7-9 to TRBJ2-7, with 9 nucleotides matching TRBD2. The CDR3 runs 16 residues. J lost 5 bases, V lost 5 bases, and 13 bases had no gene match. Per the germline V gene, CDR1 is SEHNR and CDR2 is FQNEAQ (reference sequence). CDR3 in DNA: TGTGCCAGCAGCCGCTCCATTAGCGGGAGTGGGGACGAGCAGTACTTC. It yields the protein CASSRSISGSGDEQYF.

This clone was seen once. V usage is TRBV19 and J usage is TRBJ2-2; 7 bases fit TRBD2. V shed 3 bases and J 4 bases; nucleotides not matched to a gene: 11. Germline CDR1 and CDR2: LNHDA and SQIVND (reference sequence). The CDR3 is made up of 17 amino acids. The CDR3 coding sequence is TGTGCCAGTAGTATTCGGGCGACTAGCCCTAGCACCGGGGAGCTGTTTTTT. It is translated as CASSIRATSPSTGELFF.

CDR3 coding DNA: TGTGCCAGCAGTTCTCCCGGGACTAGTACTTACGAGCAGTACTTC. It codes for CASSSPGTSTYEQYF. V is TRBV28 and J is TRBJ2-7; 8 bases fit TRBD2. The CDR3 totals 15 residues. V dropped 4 bases and J dropped 4; count of bases not matched to a gene: 9. The germline V gene encodes CDR1 MDHEN and CDR2 SYDVKM. Supplemented by reference TRBV28 and TRBJ2-7, the full variable domain reads DVKVTQSSRYLVKRTGEKVFLECVQDMDHENMFWYRQDPGLGLRLIYFSYDVKMKEKGDIPEGYSVSREKKERFSLILESASTNQTSMYLCASSSPGTSTYEQYFGPGTRLTVT.

The rearrangement links TRBV4-3 to TRBJ2-2; TRBD1 aligns across 9 bases. Germline lookup yields CDR1 LGHNA and CDR2 YSLEER. CDR3 size: 17 residues. V was clipped by 1 base and J by 6 bases; unmatched bases: 9. The CDR3 nucleotides read TGCGCCAGCAGCCAAGTGGCCGGGACAGGGATCGCCGGGGAGCTGTTTTTT. Its translation: CASSQVAGTGIAGELFF.

V gene TRBV18 combines with J gene TRBJ2-1; 11 positions match TRBD2. V shed 6 bases, J shed 2 bases, and the junction held 9 bases outside the gene matches. Germline V gene lookup returns CDR1 KGHSH and CDR2 LQKENI. The CDR3 extends over 17 amino acids. The CDR3 spells CASSPFLAGGTYNEQFF. CDR3 DNA sequence: TGTGCCAGCTCGCCTTTCCTAGCGGGAGGAACCTACAATGAGCAGTTCTTC. Complete variable domain (other parts from reference TRBV18 and TRBJ2-1): NAGVMQNPRHLVRRRGQEARLRCSPMKGHSHVYWYRQLPEEGLKFMVYLQKENIIDESGMPKERFSAEFPKEGPSILRIQQVVRGDSAAYFCASSPFLAGGTYNEQFFGPGTRLTVL.

V is TRBV30 and J is TRBJ2-3; TRBD1 is a possible D gene (6 bases). Germline CDR1 is GTSNPN and CDR2 is SVGIG (reference sequence). V was pared by 2 bases and J by 2 bases, with 11 bases between. The length of the CDR3 is 14 residues. The CDR3 loop reads CAWSMDSHTDTQYF. In DNA form, the CDR3 reads TGTGCCTGGAGTATGGACAGTCACACAGATACGCAGTATTTT.

This clone was seen once. The chain employs TRBV4-3 and TRBJ2-1, with D possibly being TRBD2 (6 bases). The CDR3 totals 13 residues. Per the germline V gene, CDR1 is LGHNA and CDR2 is YSLEER. The V end was cut by 4 bases, the J end by 7 bases, with 11 bases between. This chain's CDR3 is CASSPRGRNEQFF. The DNA for the CDR3 is TGCGCCAGCAGCCCTAGAGGGAGGAATGAGCAGTTCTTC.

This chain connects TRBV4-3 to TRBJ2-1; 16 bases fit TRBD2. The junction had 6 bases not matched to a gene; V was cut back by 0 bases and J by 4 bases. The germline V gene encodes CDR1 LGHNA and CDR2 YSLEER. This CDR3 is built from 19 residues. The CDR3 loop reads CASSQDPGLAGGRYNEQFF. The CDR3 DNA reads as TGCGCCAGCAGCCAAGATCCGGGACTAGCGGGAGGGCGTTACAATGAGCAGTTCTTC.

Here the CDR3 reads CASSFLTEAFF. The CDR3, as DNA: TGTGCCAGCAGCTTTTTAACTGAAGCTTTCTTT. J is TRBJ1-1 and V is TRBV11-2; no clear D. The CDR3 is 11 residues long. Germline lookup yields CDR1 SGHAT and CDR2 FQNNGV. The ends were cut back, 3 bases at V and 5 bases at J, with 4 bases in the middle.

The chain recombines TRBV21-1 with TRBJ1-2; the DNA was not used to check the table's D call, TRBD1. TRBV21-1 is given as a pseudogene. The CDR3 extends over 10 amino acids. CDR3: CASTTGGGSF. In DNA, the CDR3 is TGTGCCAGCACTACAGGGGGCGGGTCCTTC.

The CDR3 sequence is CASSFRVTSGTRQYF. The CDR3 DNA reads TGTGCCAGCAGTTTCCGCGTGACTAGCGGGACTCGGCAGTACTTC. This chain connects TRBV27 to TRBJ2-7; 11 bases fit TRBD2. Germline-derived CDR1 and CDR2 are MNHEY and SMNVEV (reference sequence). V was clipped by 3 bases and J by 9 bases; unmatched bases: 10. This CDR3 comprises 15 residues.

The chain combines TRBV6-5 with TRBJ1-3; D unresolved. The CDR3 length is 13 residues. V was cut by 4 bases and J by 4 bases, with 8 bases left in between. The germline gives CDR1 MNHEY, CDR2 SVGAGI. This CDR3 reads CASSLGVGNTIYF. CDR3 coding DNA: TGTGCCAGCAGTTTGGGAGTCGGAAACACCATATATTTT.

The chain couples TRBV28 to TRBJ1-1, with TRBD1 as a possible D gene (6 bases). Germline V gene sequence: CDR1 MDHEN, CDR2 SYDVKM. The length of the CDR3 is 10 residues. The CDR3 protein is CATGGRGAFF. CDR3 bases: TGTGCGACCGGGGGGCGAGGAGCTTTCTTT.